The clone carrying this T cell receptor beta chain occurred a few times. As yet, its antigen is unknown. Primers: 60 Vbeta forward and 13 Jbeta reverse. The protocol was immunoSEQ multiplex PCR, while the TCRdb copy is restricted to in-frame clones and leaves out a portion. Here the sample spans roughly 120,000 clones, less than 80% being singletons. The sample originates from a study of cytomegalovirus exposure and HLA in healthy donors. Overall study results and limits: Previous analysis showed most TCR beta V segments were productive about 87% or about 30% of the time.

This receptor was obtained from a middle-aged man in good health and CMV-seropositive. Sequenced: PBMCs.

The CDR3 DNA reads as TGTGCCAGCAGCTCCTCGCCGATGAGCAGGGAGCTGTTTTTT. Its translation is CASSSSPMSRELFF. The chain employs TRBV7-6 and TRBJ2-2; no reliable D call. Germline V gene sequence: CDR1 SGHVS, CDR2 FNYEAQ. This CDR3 has 14 residues. Between the trimmed V and J ends, which lost 4 bases and 9 bases, there was a span of 15 bases.